The TCR beta chain under discussion was sequenced for a study of blood T cells in healthy people across ages (dated by TCRdb to between 2015 and 2016). In the study overall: In model experiments, template switching captured about one uniquely barcoded TCR beta cDNA molecule for every two T cells. Using deep sequencing normalized with unique cDNA molecular identifiers, the study measured how TCR beta repertoire diversity changes with age. The donors were split into four age groups: young (average about 16 years), middle-aged (around 37), aged (roughly 68) and long-lived (more than 80). For two donors (one aged 18 to 30 and one aged 80 or older), the study analyzed two additional independent replicas of 1 million unique cDNA reads from the same blood draw. The research as a whole found: Because the CMV infection status of the donors was unknown, age-related changes in expanded clonotypes may potentially have been confounded. As age increased, observed TCR beta diversity per million T cells dropped in a roughly linear way, and a significant reduction was already evident by age 40. Since profiling was done on bulk unsorted PBMCs, naive and antigen-experienced compartments could not be conclusively compared. Compared with the aged group, the long-lived group had more naive CD4+ T cells, fewer expanded clones and increased TCR diversity, a pattern suggesting age selection. A strong correlation was found between observed TCR beta diversity and the percentage of naive T cells measured by flow cytometry. Estimates of total diversity from one million sequenced T cells were regarded as lower bounds and underestimates.

The germline V gene sets CDR1 to SGDLS and CDR2 to YYNGEE. Inclusive of the bounding cysteine and phenylalanine, the CDR3 is 15 residues long. Here the CDR3 DNA is all that survives: 45 bases in frame from base 1. The library was obtained by 5' RACE. TCRdb lists the instrument as Illumina HiSeq 2500. A second roughly 7 to 12 cycle PCR used a sample-barcoded 5' primer and a J-beta primer mix. Each TCR beta cDNA molecule received a unique molecular identifier from a template-switch 5' adaptor carrying 12 random nucleotides. At least 2.5 million CDR3-containing paired-end reads were obtained from each sample. All of the RNA was converted into first-strand cDNA using the Mint cDNA synthesis kit, with a TRBC-specific oligonucleotide serving as the primer. Following uracil-DNA glycosylase treatment, all cDNA underwent a first 18-cycle PCR with the universal primers M1SS and BC2_uni_R. Turning to the authors' computational methods: For normalization, 1 million high-quality reads were randomly selected from each sample, with every read carrying a distinct molecular identifier. Instead of being binned into consensus sequences, reads with shared molecular identifiers were discarded. CDR3 identification, clonotype clustering and error correction used MiTCR with a Q25 quality threshold and the strictest error-elimination algorithm. Lower-bound total TCR beta diversity was estimated with a nonparametric unseen species model using Euler transformation. TCRdb reprocessing: public reads trimmed at Q25 with fastp, clones called with MiXCR, in-frame beta chains kept. Each entry is one CDR3 protein sequence, shown with its most common DNA and genes. TCRdb's processing, not the authors', yielded these V and J calls. Within this sample are more than 450,000 distinct CDR3 sequences, with around a quarter of them counted one time only. About 3.9% of the sample belongs to the ten largest clones.

The table lists this clonotype with a few counts. Its antigen is not yet known. No base quality information exists; no much larger clone differs at one position. Systemically healthy Caucasian individuals from Russia, around 39 in total and aged about 6 to 90 years, were included as donors. Each donor gave 8 to 10 milliliters of peripheral blood, drawn into EDTA-treated Vacutainer tubes. Ficoll-Paque density-gradient centrifugation was used to isolate PBMCs, with at least 6.5 million per sample. Total RNA, at least 5.5 micrograms per sample, was extracted from PBMCs with Trizol reagent. For every donor, flow cytometry on a PBMC aliquot measured the percentage of naive CD45RAhigh/CD27high T cells. The sample also formed part of further work on T cells of mothers and their children. As the second study states: Nine systemically healthy Caucasian individuals served as donors, namely three mothers together with their six children. cDNA synthesis used all of the extracted RNA, with roughly 1.6 ug of RNA in each 15 ul reaction. In the second PCR, the M1S primer introduced both the sample barcodes and 2-4 random nucleotides. Each mother yielded over 9.5 million TCR beta CDR3 reads and each child roughly 2.9 million reads. In both related and unrelated pairs, thymic selection shapes the output of TCR recombination in a similar way, with inherited differences having only a minor effect. Normalized repertoire overlap in related mother-child pairs was always slightly higher than in unrelated mother-child pairs, but the difference was never significant. No persistent microchimeric T cell clones were found, with a detection sensitivity of 85 to 100 clones per million clonotypes. To look for features that set related mother-child pairs apart from unrelated individuals, the researchers ran deep NGS to compare the TCR beta repertoires of mothers and children. Mothers averaged about 40 +/- 4 years of age and children averaged roughly 10 +/- 4 years. After adapters were ligated using NEBNext reagents, the libraries underwent 100+100 nt paired-end sequencing on an Illumina HiSeq 2000. To avoid cross-contamination, the mother libraries and the child libraries were prepared a month apart and sequenced in separate runs. Between roughly 500,000 and 2,100,000 distinct TCR beta clonotypes were identified per donor. Naive TCR beta clonotypes were estimated from low-frequency clonotypes matched to each donor's FACS-determined naive share, without sorting.

This chain joins TRBV9 to TRBJ2-7, and the D gene may be TRBD1, 5 bases matching. The end of the DNA aligns better with TRBJ2-5, so the J call may be wrong. The source of this sequence is a boy under 10 years old in good health. Sample: blood. The DNA is TGTGCCAGCAGCGTTGGTCCAGGGCAACAAGAGACCCAGTACTTC. It codes for CASSVGPGQQETQYF.